Listed here are 17 T cell receptor beta chains from one sample, sequenced in a study of cytomegalovirus exposure and HLA in healthy donors. The PCR made use of 60 Vbeta and 13 Jbeta primers. Libraries were prepared by immunoSEQ multiplex PCR; TCRdb keeps only in-frame clonotypes and omits some of them. The sample holds 75,000 to 90,000 clones, over 65% seen once. Sequenced material: PBMCs. These receptors were collected from a man in his fifties or sixties in good health and CMV-seronegative.

The V and J genes are TRBV11-3 and TRBJ2-7, with 7 bases aligning to TRBD1. The CDR3 contains 17 residues. V shed 0 bases, J shed 3 bases, and the junction held 11 bases outside the gene matches. Germline CDR1 reads SGHNT; CDR2 reads YENEEA. CDR3 sequence: CASSLDAETGIGYEQYF. The CDR3 DNA reads as TGTGCCAGCAGCTTAGACGCCGAGACAGGGATCGGCTACGAGCAGTACTTC.

This chain uses TRBV28 with TRBJ2-7; the D gene is possibly TRBD1 (6 bases). The length of the CDR3 is 15 residues. The germline V gene has CDR1 MDHEN and CDR2 SYDVKM. The ends were cut back, 4 bases at V and 5 bases at J, with 18 bases in the middle. As DNA, the CDR3 is TGTGCCAGCAGTTCTAATCAGGGGTTTGGAGACGAGCAGTACTTC. It specifies CASSSNQGFGDEQYF.

This clone was seen a handful of times. The chain carries TRBV6-5 and TRBJ2-2; D gene unclear. CDR1 and CDR2 from the germline V gene are MNHEY and SVGAGI. There are 13 residues in the CDR3. The V end was cut by 4 bases, the J end by 7 bases, with 10 bases between. The CDR3 loop reads CASSSIRIGELFF. In nucleotides, the CDR3 is TGTGCCAGCAGTTCTATCAGGATCGGGGAGCTGTTTTTT.

CDR3 DNA: TGTGCCAGCAGCTTAGGGGAGGGGCGTCAACTAAGGATAGCTTTCTTT. Protein product: CASSLGEGRQLRIAFF. The V call is TRBV11-2, the J call TRBJ1-1; D is perhaps TRBD1 (5 bases). Germline V gene sequence: CDR1 SGHAT, CDR2 FQNNGV. The CDR3 spans 16 residues. V shed 1 base and J shed 10 bases, with 22 bases lying between them.

V is TRBV5-6 and J is TRBJ2-7; TRBD1 matches at 11 bases. After removal of 6 bases from V and 6 bases from J, the junction contained 11 bases not matched to a gene. This CDR3 is built from 15 residues. Per germline, CDR1 SGHDT and CDR2 YYEEEE. The CDR3 loop reads CASTIQGTGGREQYF. The CDR3 DNA sequence: TGTGCCAGCACCATCCAGGGGACAGGGGGACGCGAGCAGTACTTC. Full variable domain (rest looked up from reference TRBV5-6 and TRBJ2-7): DAGVTQSPTHLIKTRGQQVTLRCSPKSGHDTVSWYQQALGQGPQFIFQYYEEEERQRGNFPDRFSGHQFPNYSSELNVNALLLGDSALYLCASTIQGTGGREQYFGPGTRLTVT.

This clone came up a few times. The chain recombines TRBV5-8 with TRBJ2-6, with TRBD2 matching over 10 bases. The V gene's germline CDR1 is SGHTS and CDR2 YDEGEE. J gave up 4 bases and V 3 bases, and 4 bases lay outside the gene matches. The CDR3 has 16 amino acids. This CDR3 is CASSSGLAYGANVLTF. DNA of the CDR3: TGTGCCAGCAGCTCGGGACTAGCGTACGGGGCCAACGTCCTGACTTTC. The full variable domain, in which reference TRBV5-8 and TRBJ2-6 provide the parts outside the CDR3, is EAGVTQSPTHLIKTRGQQATLRCSPISGHTSVYWYQQALGLGLQFLLWYDEGEERNRGNFPPRFSGRQFPNYSSELNVNALELEDSALYLCASSSGLAYGANVLTFGAGSRLTVL.

V gene TRBV13 combines with J gene TRBJ2-3, with D uncertain. The CDR3 runs to 13 residues. Trimming took off 2 bases at V and 6 bases at J, with 9 bases between the two ends. Germline CDR1 PRHDT, CDR2 FYEKMQ (reference sequence). The CDR3 region has the DNA TGTGCCAGCAGCTTACTAGGCCCCGATACGCAGTATTTT. It yields the protein CASSLLGPDTQYF. Variable domain in full (rest from reference TRBV13 and TRBJ2-3): AAGVIQSPRHLIKEKRETATLKCYPIPRHDTVYWYQQGPGQDPQFLISFYEKMQSDKGSIPDRFSAQQFSDYHSELNMSSLELGDSALYFCASSLLGPDTQYFGPGTRLTVL.

The table lists this clone with a count of one. The gene calls are TRBV7-8 and TRBJ2-7; 9 bases fit TRBD1. With 5 bases clipped from V and 1 base from J, the junction kept 6 bases outside the gene matches. The CDR3 covers 15 residues. Germline V gene data show CDR1 as SGHVS and CDR2 as FQNEAQ. CDR3 sequence (DNA): TGTGCCAGCAGCATCGCCGGGACAGGGTCCTACGAGCAGTACTTC. Translation gives CASSIAGTGSYEQYF.

The chain combines TRBV30 with TRBJ1-2; D not resolved. CDR3 size: 16 residues. Germline V lookup: CDR1 GTSNPN, CDR2 SVGIG (reference sequence). V was trimmed by 4 bases and J by 13 bases, leaving 31 bases between them. The CDR3: CAWIFPSRGRARAFTF. CDR3 sequence (DNA): TGTGCCTGGATCTTCCCTTCCCGAGGGAGGGCTAGGGCCTTCACCTTC.

This chain connects TRBV6-5 to TRBJ1-2; D is perhaps TRBD1 (5 bases). Germline V gives CDR1 MNHEY, CDR2 SVGAGI. The CDR3 sequence is 13 residues long. V dropped 5 bases and J dropped 9 bases, with 16 bases sitting between them. The CDR3 DNA reads as TGTGCCAGCAGTAGAGGGGACTCCCTTCGCTACACCTTC. This codes for CASSRGDSLRYTF.

The genes are TRBV19 and TRBJ2-7; the match to TRBD1 covers 8 bases. In germline, CDR1 is LNHDA, CDR2 SQIVND (reference sequence). The CDR3 is made up of 14 amino acids. Trimming at V came to 5 bases and at J to 6 bases, leaving 9 bases not matched to a gene. This CDR3 reads CASSERQGNSEQYF. CDR3 coding DNA: TGTGCCAGTAGTGAGAGACAGGGGAATAGCGAGCAGTACTTC.

The gene calls are TRBV25-1 and TRBJ1-6; unclear D gene. The V gene's germline CDR1 is MGHDK and CDR2 SYGVNS. The CDR3 consists of 17 residues. Trimming pared 3 bases from V and 0 bases from J, leaving 12 bases between. CDR3 nucleotides: TGTGCCAGCAGTGACCCCGGGAAGAGCTCCTATAATTCACCCCTCCACTTT. Its translation is CASSDPGKSSYNSPLHF.

This clone has only a few counts. The V gene is TRBV2, the J gene TRBJ2-3, with 14 positions matching TRBD2. This CDR3 spans 17 amino acids. Germline lookup yields CDR1 SNHLY and CDR2 FYNNEI. V was clipped by 3 bases and J by 4 bases; unmatched bases: 6. This CDR3 reads CASSDPLGLAGADTQYF. The CDR3 coding sequence is TGTGCCAGCAGTGACCCCTTGGGACTAGCGGGGGCAGATACGCAGTATTTT.

The V call is TRBV11-1, the J call TRBJ2-1, with 12 bases fitting TRBD2. V was clipped by 7 bases and J by 10 bases; unmatched bases: 17. This CDR3 comprises 17 residues. Germline values: CDR1 SGHAT, CDR2 FQDESV (reference sequence). The CDR3 reads CASTLTSGGRARSEQFF. As DNA, the CDR3 is TGTGCCAGCACACTGACTAGCGGGGGTCGAGCACGGTCCGAGCAGTTCTTC.

The CDR3 nucleotides are TGTGCCAGCAGTGACAGAGCTACTAGCGGGGGGCGGAGCACAGATACGCAGTATTTT. This sequence encodes CASSDRATSGGRSTDTQYF. V usage is TRBV2 and J usage is TRBJ2-3; TRBD2 aligns across 12 bases. The CDR3 totals 19 residues. The trim removed 3 bases at V and 0 bases at J, leaving 10 bases unmatched. Germline V gene sequence: CDR1 SNHLY, CDR2 FYNNEI.

This clone turned up a few times. This chain uses TRBV19 with TRBJ1-1, with unresolved D. Trimming left V 10 bases short and J 8 bases short, with 14 bases between. CDR3 size: 11 residues. The germline gives CDR1 LNHDA, CDR2 SQIVND (reference sequence). In nucleotides, the CDR3 is TGTGCCAATACTAAGACGCGGGAAGCTTTCTTT. As protein: CANTKTREAFF.

The rearrangement uses TRBV28 and TRBJ2-7; 7 bases map to TRBD1. CDR1 is MDHEN and CDR2 is SYDVKM in the germline V gene. The V segment lost 4 bases and the J segment 7 bases; nucleotides outside the gene matches: 13. The CDR3 has 15 residues. The CDR3 here is CASSSTRTGPREQYF. The CDR3 nucleotides are TGTGCCAGCAGTTCGACTCGGACAGGACCGAGAGAGCAGTACTTC. Supplemented by reference TRBV28 and TRBJ2-7, the full variable domain reads DVKVTQSSRYLVKRTGEKVFLECVQDMDHENMFWYRQDPGLGLRLIYFSYDVKMKEKGDIPEGYSVSREKKERFSLILESASTNQTSMYLCASSSTRTGPREQYFGPGTRLTVT.